This T cell receptor (beta chain) was sequenced in a study of beta chain features in type 1 diabetes. General study points: Reduced insertions and increased deletions marked VDJ junctions in type 1 diabetes patients. Type 1 diabetes patients had TCRB CDR3s that were shorter (moderately but significantly so) in all four CD4+ subsets.

This clone turned up a few times. The antigen remains unidentified. Expressed TCRB transcripts got sequenced, as all isolated RNA was reverse transcribed. Sequencing of naive, central memory and regulatory T cell samples gave an average of roughly 3.4 million reads. Profiling relied on immunoSEQ multiplex PCR, and the TCRdb table lists in-frame clones only, not all of them. The sample has over 120,000 clones; about an eighth are singletons. The CDR3 spans 14 residues. Deletions cut 1 base from V and 4 bases from J, with 10 bases between. The V gene's germline CDR1 is SEHNR and CDR2 FQNEAQ (reference sequence).

Material for sequencing was central memory CD4+ T cells from blood. The clonotype was recovered from a young man with type 1 diabetes. The chain recombines TRBV7-9 with TRBJ1-1; the D is unclear. The CDR3 reads CASSLGAGSTEAFF. DNA for the CDR3: TGTGCCAGCAGCTTAGGCGCTGGGTCCACTGAAGCTTTCTTT.